This TCR beta chain stems from a study of T-cell reconstitution after alpha-beta-depleted transplantation in children (dated by TCRdb to the mid-2010s). Describing the broader study: Using TCR repertoire profiling, the study followed T-cell immune reconstitution in a quantitative way in children after TCRalphabeta/CD19-depleted allogeneic hematopoietic cell transplantation. The research as a whole found: The apparently early alphabetaT-cell count recovery about two months after transplant was reportedly dependent on only several hundred rapidly expanded clones derived from non-depleted graft cells. Over the following months the frequencies of hyperexpanded clones went down, and after one year T-cell counts and TCRbeta diversity were mostly credited to newly produced T cells. In some patients, high TCRbeta diversity at day 60 was attributed to recipient T cells and intrathymic progenitors that had survived conditioning.

About this clonotype itself: It lacks a known antigen. No much larger clone exists at a distance of one base, and base qualities are not known.

The treatment or condition label of this sample denotes: allogeneic hematopoietic cell transplantation with graft depleted of TCRalphabeta T cells and CD19 B cells. The children who served as transplant recipients had been given grafts of TCRalphabeta/CD19-depleted allogeneic hematopoietic cells. CDR1 LNHNV and CDR2 YYDKDF were looked up in the germline V gene (reference sequence). The CDR3 runs 13 amino acids, cysteine and phenylalanine included. The kept DNA is CDR3 alone, 39 bases in frame from the first base. Trimming removed 4 bases from V and 3 bases from J; the gene matches leave 2 bases unexplained. Libraries came from PCR. Sequencing took place on an Illumina HiSeq 2500. TCR libraries were prepared with molecular barcoding, using unique molecular identifiers to normalize TCRbeta repertoire quantification. TCRdb took the public reads, trimmed them with fastp at Q25, ran MiXCR for clone calling and kept in-frame beta chains. Each CDR3 protein appears once, grouped with its most common genes and DNA. This sample has about 540,000 distinct CDR3 sequences in its table, and 25% to 30% of those were observed once. About 35% of the sample lies in the top ten.

The sequence was obtained from a boy younger than two with Wiskott-Aldrich syndrome, due to receive a stem cell transplant. The rearranged chain carries TRBV15 and TRBJ2-7; TRBD1 matches 8 bases in the middle. Sample: PBMCs, taken before TCRalphabeta/CD19-depleted stem cell transplant. The CDR3 protein: CATSKGQVYEQYF. The DNA sequence follows: TGTGCCACCAGCAAGGGACAGGTCTACGAGCAGTACTTC.